This T cell receptor beta chain came from a study of T-cell memory formation after mild COVID-19. General study points: Pre-infection memory carried some responding clones, suggesting that cross-reactive memory joined. Second-wave clones that peaked on day 37 lacked confirmed SARS-CoV-2 specificity.

This clonotype was recorded a few times. As yet, its antigen is unknown. TCRdb independently ran MiXCR on the 5' RACE reads; one entry per CDR3 protein. The data show hundreds of thousands of distinct CDR3 sequences, less than 20% seen once. The specimen sequenced was PBMCs or a T cell subset sorted from them (not recorded which). The clonotype comes from a man younger than 30 who had mild COVID-19 (a few samples of this study predate the infection). Cell type and time point are not known.

CDR3 residues: CASSSRLGGTQYF. In nucleotides, the CDR3 is TGTGCCAGCAGTTCCCGTCTCGGGGGGACCCAGTACTTC. This chain uses TRBV6-5 with TRBJ2-5, with D perhaps TRBD2 (6 bases). The CDR3 extends over 13 amino acids. Germline CDR1 reads MNHEY; CDR2 reads SVGAGI. V gave up 4 bases and J gave up 7 bases, with 13 bases separating them.